The sequence of this T cell receptor (beta chain) was determined in a study of blood T cells in healthy people across ages. Germline assignment: CDR1 MNHEY and CDR2 SMNVEV (reference sequence). V was pared by 6 bases and J by 2 bases, with 14 bases between. The CDR3 totals 14 residues. Whole-study results and caveats: Strong correlation linked observed beta diversity and percent naive T cells. It was the long-lived donors that had more naive CD4+ cells and higher diversity than aged donors.

Donors gave around 9.8 milliliters of peripheral blood apiece. This clonotype was recorded many times. Its antigen remains unidentified. The authors ran a second PCR of about 7 to 11 cycles using a sample-barcoded 5' primer and a J-beta primer mix. TCRdb re-analysed the 5' RACE reads in MiXCR, keeping a single row per CDR3 protein. The repertoire holds 800,000 or so distinct CDR3 sequences, with 35% to 50% as singletons. Sequencing input: blood. The rearrangement links TRBV27 to TRBJ2-7, with a tentative D call TRBD2 (6 bases). The sequence came from a man aged 80 or over in good health. The CDR3 spells CASSLGGRTYEQYF. CDR3 sequence (DNA): TGTGCCAGCAGCCTGGGGGGACGGACCTACGAGCAGTACTTC.